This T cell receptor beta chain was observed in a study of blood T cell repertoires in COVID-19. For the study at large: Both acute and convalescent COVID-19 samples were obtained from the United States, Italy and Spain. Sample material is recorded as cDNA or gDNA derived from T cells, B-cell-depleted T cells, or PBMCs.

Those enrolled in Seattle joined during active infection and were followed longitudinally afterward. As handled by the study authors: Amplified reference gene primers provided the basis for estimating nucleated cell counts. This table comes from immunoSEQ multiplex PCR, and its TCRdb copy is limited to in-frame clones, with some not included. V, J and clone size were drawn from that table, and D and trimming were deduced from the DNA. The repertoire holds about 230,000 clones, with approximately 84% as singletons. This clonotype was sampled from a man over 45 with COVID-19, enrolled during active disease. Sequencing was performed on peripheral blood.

The DNA for the CDR3 is TGTGCCAGCAGTTTCGACAGAGCAAATCAGCCCCAGCATTTT. Translating gives CASSFDRANQPQHF. This chain connects TRBV7-9 to TRBJ1-5, with a weak D call TRBD1 (5 bases). There are 14 residues in the CDR3. Trimming took off 6 bases at V and 4 bases at J, with 13 bases between the two ends. CDR1 and CDR2 from the germline V gene are SEHNR and FQNEAQ (reference sequence).